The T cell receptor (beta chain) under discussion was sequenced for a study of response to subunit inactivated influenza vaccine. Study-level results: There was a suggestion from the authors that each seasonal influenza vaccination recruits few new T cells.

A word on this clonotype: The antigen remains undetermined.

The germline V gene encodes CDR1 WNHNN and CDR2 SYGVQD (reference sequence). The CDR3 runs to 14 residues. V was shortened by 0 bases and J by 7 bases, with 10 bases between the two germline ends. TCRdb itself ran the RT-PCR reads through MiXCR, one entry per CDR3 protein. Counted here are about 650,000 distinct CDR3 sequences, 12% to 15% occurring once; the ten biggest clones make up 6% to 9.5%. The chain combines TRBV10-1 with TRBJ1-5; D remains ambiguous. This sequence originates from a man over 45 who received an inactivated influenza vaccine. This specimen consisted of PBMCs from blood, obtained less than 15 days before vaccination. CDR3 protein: CASSESQDGQPQHF. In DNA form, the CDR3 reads TGCGCCAGCAGTGAGTCCCAGGACGGGCAGCCCCAGCATTTT.